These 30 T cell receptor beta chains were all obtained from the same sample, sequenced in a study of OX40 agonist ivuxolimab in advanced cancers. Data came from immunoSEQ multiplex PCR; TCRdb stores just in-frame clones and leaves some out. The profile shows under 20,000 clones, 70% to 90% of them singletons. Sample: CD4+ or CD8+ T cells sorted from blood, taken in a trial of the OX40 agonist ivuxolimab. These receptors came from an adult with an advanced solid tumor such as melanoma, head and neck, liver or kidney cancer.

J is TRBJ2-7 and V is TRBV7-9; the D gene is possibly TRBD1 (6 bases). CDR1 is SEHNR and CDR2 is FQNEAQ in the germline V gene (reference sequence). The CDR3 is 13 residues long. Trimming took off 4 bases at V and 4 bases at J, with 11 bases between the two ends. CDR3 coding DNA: TGTGCCAGCAGCTGGACAGATTTTTACGAGCAGTACTTC. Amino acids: CASSWTDFYEQYF.

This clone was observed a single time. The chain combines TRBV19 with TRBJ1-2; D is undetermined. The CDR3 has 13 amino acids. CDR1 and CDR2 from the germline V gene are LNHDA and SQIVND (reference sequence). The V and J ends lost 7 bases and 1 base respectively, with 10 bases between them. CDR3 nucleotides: TGTGCCAGTAATGCAGGAAATAACTATGGCTACACCTTC. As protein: CASNAGNNYGYTF.

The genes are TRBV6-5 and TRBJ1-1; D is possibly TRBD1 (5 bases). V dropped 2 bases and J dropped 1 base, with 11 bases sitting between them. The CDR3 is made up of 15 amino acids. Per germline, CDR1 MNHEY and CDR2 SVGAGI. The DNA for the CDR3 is TGTGCCAGCAGTTACGGGACGGCGAGGAACACTGAAGCTTTCTTT. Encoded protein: CASSYGTARNTEAFF.

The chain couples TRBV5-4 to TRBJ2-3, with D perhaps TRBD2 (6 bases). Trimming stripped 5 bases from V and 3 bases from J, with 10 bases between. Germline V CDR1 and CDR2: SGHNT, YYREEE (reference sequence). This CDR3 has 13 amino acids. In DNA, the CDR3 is TGTGCCAGCAGTCCTGCGGGGACAGATACGCAGTATTTT. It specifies CASSPAGTDTQYF.

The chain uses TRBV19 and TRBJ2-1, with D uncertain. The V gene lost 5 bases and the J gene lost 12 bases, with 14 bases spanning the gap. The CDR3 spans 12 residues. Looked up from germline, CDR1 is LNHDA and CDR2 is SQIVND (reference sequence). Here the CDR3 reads CASSSPSVGQFF. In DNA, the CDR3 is TGTGCCAGTAGTTCGCCCTCCGTAGGGCAGTTCTTC.

In DNA form, the CDR3 reads TGTGCCAGTAGTATAGGTGCCAGCTCTGGAAACACCATATATTTT. Translation gives CASSIGASSGNTIYF. V is TRBV19 and J is TRBJ1-3; D uncertain. V was shortened by 1 base and J by 0 bases, with 7 bases between the two germline ends. The length of the CDR3 is 15 residues. The germline V gene encodes CDR1 LNHDA and CDR2 SQIVND (reference sequence).

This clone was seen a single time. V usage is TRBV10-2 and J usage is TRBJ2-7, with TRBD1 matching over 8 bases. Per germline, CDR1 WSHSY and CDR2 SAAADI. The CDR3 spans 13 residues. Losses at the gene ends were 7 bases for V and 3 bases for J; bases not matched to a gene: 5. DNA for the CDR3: TGCGCCAGCAATCCCAGGGGGCACTACGAGCAGTACTTC. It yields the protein CASNPRGHYEQYF.

CDR3 sequence (DNA): TGTGCCAGCGTCCCTAGCGGGGGGGCCCCAGATACGCAGTATTTT. Encoded protein: CASVPSGGAPDTQYF. This chain links TRBV9 with TRBJ2-3; TRBD2 matches at 12 bases. CDR3 length equals 15 residues. V lost 7 bases to trimming and J lost 4 bases; unmatched junction nucleotides: 7. Germline lookup yields CDR1 SGDLS and CDR2 YYNGEE.

In DNA form, the CDR3 reads TGTGCCAGCAGCTTGGTGGGACAGGGTAGCGAGCAGTACTTC. Translation gives CASSLVGQGSEQYF. This chain connects TRBV5-6 to TRBJ2-7, with 9 bases fitting TRBD1. The CDR3 sequence is 14 residues long. Germline V lookup: CDR1 SGHDT, CDR2 YYEEEE. The junction had 4 bases not matched to a gene; V was cut back by 0 bases and J by 6 bases. The complete variable domain, with remaining parts taken from reference TRBV5-6 and TRBJ2-7, reads DAGVTQSPTHLIKTRGQQVTLRCSPKSGHDTVSWYQQALGQGPQFIFQYYEEEERQRGNFPDRFSGHQFPNYSSELNVNALLLGDSALYLCASSLVGQGSEQYFGPGTRLTVT.

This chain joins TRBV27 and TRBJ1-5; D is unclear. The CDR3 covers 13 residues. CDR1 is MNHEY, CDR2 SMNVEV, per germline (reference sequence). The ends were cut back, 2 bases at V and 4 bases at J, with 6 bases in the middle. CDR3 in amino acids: CASSLDANQPQHF. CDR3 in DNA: TGTGCCAGCAGTTTAGACGCGAATCAGCCCCAGCATTTT.

CDR3 nucleotide sequence: TGCAGCGGAGTTGGGGATGGCTACACCTTC. Its translation is CSGVGDGYTF. V usage is TRBV29-1 and J usage is TRBJ1-2, with D unresolved. Germline CDR1 is SQVTM and CDR2 is ANQGSEA. The CDR3 sequence is 10 residues long. V gave up 7 bases and J gave up 6 bases, with 9 bases separating them.

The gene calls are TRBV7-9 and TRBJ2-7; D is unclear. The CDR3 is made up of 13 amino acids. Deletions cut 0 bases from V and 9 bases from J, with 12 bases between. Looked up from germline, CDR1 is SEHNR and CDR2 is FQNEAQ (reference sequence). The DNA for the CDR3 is TGTGCCAGCAGCTTAGCGCTAGAAGGTGCGCAGTACTTC. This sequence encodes CASSLALEGAQYF.

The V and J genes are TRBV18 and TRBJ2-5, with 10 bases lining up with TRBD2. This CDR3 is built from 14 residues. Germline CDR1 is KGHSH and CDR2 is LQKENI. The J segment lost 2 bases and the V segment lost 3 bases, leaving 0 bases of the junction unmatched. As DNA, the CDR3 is TGTGCCAGCTCACCGGGACTAGCGCAAGAGACCCAGTACTTC. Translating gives CASSPGLAQETQYF. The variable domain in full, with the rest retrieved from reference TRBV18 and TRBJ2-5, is NAGVMQNPRHLVRRRGQEARLRCSPMKGHSHVYWYRQLPEEGLKFMVYLQKENIIDESGMPKERFSAEFPKEGPSILRIQQVVRGDSAAYFCASSPGLAQETQYFGPGTRLLVL.

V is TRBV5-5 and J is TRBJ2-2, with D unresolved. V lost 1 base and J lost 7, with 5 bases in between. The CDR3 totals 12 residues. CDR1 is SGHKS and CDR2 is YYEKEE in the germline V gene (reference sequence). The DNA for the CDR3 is TGTGCCAGCAGCTTGAGTGACGGGGAGCTGTTTTTT. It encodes CASSLSDGELFF.

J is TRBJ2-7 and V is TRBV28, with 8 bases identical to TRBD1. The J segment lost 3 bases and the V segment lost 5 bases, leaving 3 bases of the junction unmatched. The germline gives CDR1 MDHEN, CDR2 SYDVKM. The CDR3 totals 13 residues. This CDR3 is CASSPGQDYEQYF. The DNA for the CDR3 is TGTGCCAGCAGTCCGGGACAGGACTACGAGCAGTACTTC.

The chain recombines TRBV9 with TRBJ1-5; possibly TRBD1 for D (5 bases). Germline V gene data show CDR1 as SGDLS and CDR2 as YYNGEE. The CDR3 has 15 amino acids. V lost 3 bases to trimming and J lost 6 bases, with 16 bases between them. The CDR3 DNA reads TGTGCCAGCAGCGAGGGAACAGGACGGGGTCAGCCCCAGCATTTT. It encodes CASSEGTGRGQPQHF.

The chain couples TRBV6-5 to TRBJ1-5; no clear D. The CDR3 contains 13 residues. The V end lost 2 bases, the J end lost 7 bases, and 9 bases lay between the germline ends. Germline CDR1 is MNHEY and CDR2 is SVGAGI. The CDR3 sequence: CASSYGRAQPQHF. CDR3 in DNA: TGTGCCAGCAGTTACGGTAGGGCACAGCCCCAGCATTTT.

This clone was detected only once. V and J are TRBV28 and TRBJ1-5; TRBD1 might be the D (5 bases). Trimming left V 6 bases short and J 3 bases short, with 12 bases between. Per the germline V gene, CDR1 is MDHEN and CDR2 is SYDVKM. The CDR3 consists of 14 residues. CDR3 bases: TGTGCCAGCAGCCCCTGGGGCAACAATCAGCCCCAGCATTTT. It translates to CASSPWGNNQPQHF.

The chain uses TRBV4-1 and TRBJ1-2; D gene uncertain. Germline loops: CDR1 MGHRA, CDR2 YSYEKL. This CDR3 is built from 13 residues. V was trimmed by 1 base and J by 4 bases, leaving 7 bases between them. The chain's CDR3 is CASSQAGPYGYTF. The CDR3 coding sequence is TGCGCCAGCAGCCAAGCTGGGCCCTATGGCTACACCTTC.

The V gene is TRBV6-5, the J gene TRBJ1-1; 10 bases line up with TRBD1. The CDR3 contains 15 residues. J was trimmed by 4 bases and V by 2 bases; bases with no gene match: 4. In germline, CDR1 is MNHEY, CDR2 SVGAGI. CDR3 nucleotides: TGTGCCAGCAGTTACGAGGACAGGGGGGGCACTGAAGCTTTCTTT. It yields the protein CASSYEDRGGTEAFF.

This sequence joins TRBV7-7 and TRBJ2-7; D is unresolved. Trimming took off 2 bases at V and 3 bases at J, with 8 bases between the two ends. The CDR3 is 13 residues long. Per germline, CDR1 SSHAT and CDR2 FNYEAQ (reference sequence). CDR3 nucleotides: TGTGCCAGCAGCTTAAATGTAAACTACGAGCAGTACTTC. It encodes CASSLNVNYEQYF.

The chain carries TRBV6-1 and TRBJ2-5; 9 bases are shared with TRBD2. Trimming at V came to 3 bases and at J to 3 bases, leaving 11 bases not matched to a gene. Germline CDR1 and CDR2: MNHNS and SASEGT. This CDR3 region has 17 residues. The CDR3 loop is CASSDGSGGRFKETQYF. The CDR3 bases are TGTGCCAGCAGTGACGGTAGCGGGGGCCGATTCAAAGAGACCCAGTACTTC.

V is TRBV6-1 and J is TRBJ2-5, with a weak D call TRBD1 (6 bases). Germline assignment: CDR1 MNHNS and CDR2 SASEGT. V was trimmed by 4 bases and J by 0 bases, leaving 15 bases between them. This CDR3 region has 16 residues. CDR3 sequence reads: CASSAGTPIYQETQYF. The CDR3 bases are TGTGCCAGCAGTGCTGGGACACCGATATACCAAGAGACCCAGTACTTC.

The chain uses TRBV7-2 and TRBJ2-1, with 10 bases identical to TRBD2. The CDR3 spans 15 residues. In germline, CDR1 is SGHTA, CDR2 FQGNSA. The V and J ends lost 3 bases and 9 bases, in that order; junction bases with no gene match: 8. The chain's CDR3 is CASSFLAGAQGEQFF. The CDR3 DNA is TGTGCCAGCAGCTTCCTAGCGGGGGCGCAGGGTGAGCAGTTCTTC.

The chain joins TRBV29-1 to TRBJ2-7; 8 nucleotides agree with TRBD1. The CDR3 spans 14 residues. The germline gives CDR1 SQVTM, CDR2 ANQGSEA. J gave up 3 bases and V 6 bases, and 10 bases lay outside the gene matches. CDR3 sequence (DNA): TGCAGCGTAGGAAGATCCGGACAGGGCTACGAGCAGTACTTC. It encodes CSVGRSGQGYEQYF.

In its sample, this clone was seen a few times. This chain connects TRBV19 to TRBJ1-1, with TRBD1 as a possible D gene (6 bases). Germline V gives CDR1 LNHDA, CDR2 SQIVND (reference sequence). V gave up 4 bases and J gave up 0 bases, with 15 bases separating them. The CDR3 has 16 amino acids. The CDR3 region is CASSKYSTGMNTEAFF. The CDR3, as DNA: TGTGCCAGTAGTAAATACTCGACAGGAATGAACACTGAAGCTTTCTTT.

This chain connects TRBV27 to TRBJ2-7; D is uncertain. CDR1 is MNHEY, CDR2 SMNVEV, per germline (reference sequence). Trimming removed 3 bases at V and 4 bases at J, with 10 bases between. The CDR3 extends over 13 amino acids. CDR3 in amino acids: CASSFEAGYEQYF. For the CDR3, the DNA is TGTGCCAGCAGTTTCGAGGCCGGATACGAGCAGTACTTC.

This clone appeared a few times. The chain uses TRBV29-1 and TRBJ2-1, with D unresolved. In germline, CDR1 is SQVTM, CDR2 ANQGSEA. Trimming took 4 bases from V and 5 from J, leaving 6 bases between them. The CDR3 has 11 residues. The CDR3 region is CSVGPNNEQFF. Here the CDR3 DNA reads TGCAGCGTTGGGCCCAACAATGAGCAGTTCTTC.

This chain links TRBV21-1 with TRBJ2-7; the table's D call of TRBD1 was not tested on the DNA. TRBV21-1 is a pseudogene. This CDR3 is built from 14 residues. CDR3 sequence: CASSTGTGGNEQYF. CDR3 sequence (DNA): TGTGCCAGCAGCACCGGTACAGGGGGCAACGAGCAGTACTTC.

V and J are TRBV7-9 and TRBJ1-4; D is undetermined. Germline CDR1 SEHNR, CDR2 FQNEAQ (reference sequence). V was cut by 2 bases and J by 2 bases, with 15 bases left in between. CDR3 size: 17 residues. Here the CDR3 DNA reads TGTGCCAGCAGCTTATCCTCCGGAGGTCCTACTAATGAAAAACTGTTTTTT. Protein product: CASSLSSGGPTNEKLFF.